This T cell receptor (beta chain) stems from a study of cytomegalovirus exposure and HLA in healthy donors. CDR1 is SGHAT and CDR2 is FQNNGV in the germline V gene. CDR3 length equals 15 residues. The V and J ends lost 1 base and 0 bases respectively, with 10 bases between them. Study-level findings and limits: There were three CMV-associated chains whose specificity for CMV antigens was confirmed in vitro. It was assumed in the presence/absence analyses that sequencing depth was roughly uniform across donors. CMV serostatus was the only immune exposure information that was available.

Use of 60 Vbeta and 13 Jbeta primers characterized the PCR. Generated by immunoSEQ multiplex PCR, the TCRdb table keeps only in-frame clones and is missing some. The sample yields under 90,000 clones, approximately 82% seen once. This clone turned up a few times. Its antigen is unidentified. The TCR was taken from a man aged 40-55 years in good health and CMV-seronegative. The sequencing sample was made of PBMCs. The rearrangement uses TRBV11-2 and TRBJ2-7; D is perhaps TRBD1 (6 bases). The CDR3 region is CASSLAQGSSYEQYF. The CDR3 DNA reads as TGTGCCAGCAGCTTAGCCCAGGGGAGCTCCTACGAGCAGTACTTC.